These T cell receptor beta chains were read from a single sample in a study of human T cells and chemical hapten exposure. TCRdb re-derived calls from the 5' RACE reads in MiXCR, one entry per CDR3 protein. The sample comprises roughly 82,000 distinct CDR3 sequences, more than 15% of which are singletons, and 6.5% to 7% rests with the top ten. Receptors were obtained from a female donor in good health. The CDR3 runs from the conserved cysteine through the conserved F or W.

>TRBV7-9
CASSFSDRPTNEKLFF
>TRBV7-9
CASSSRPLASGGSTDTQYF
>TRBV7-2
CASSLEQGWNTEAFF
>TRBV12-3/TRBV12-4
CASSYGQSNQPQHF
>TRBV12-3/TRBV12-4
CASSLRQGGAQYF
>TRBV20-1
CSARPGGGDQPQHF
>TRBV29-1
CSVGRDGNSPLHF
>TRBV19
CASKSAGVDGNIQYF
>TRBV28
CASSLRGGYEQYF
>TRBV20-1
CSATPMARGYTEAFF
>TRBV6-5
CASSYIRTRAGADTQYF
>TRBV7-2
CASSLVAGGLGEQYF
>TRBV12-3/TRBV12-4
CASSCGGTQYF
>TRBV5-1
CASGDRDYTEAFF
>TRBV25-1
CASSDNYGDTIYF
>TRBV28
CASSPPLSHLSGNTIYF
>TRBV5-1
CASSFRESGAQETQYF
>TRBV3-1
CASSSWSGASYNEQFF
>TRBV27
CASSPRDRVETGELFF
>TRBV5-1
CASNRDRQETQYF
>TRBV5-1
CASSHGTVYNEQFF
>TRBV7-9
CASSLSTDSGNTIYF
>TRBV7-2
CASSLPGTGYNEQFF
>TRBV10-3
CAISPTSLFAFF
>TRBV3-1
CASSQPREGPGELFF
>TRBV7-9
CASSSPEREQETQYF
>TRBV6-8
CASRRGSNYGYTF
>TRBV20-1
CSARGTHEFNQPQHF
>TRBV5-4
CASSSFGTDTQYF
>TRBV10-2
CASSESQGNTIYF
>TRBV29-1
CSVVSETQYF
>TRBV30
CAWRTGVYNEQFF
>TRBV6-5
CASSWTGSGGANVLTF
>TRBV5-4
CASSPEGGSYEQYF
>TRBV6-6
CASSPTGGEKLFF
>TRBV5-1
CASSLETGGDEQFF
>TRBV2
CASSRQGSTDTQYF
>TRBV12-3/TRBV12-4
CASSGENSPLHF
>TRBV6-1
CASRILWDRGEDGYTF
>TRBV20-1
CSARGYNPSGTDTQYF
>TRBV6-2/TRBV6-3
CASSLRDRPTDTQYF
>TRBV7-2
CASSAIRSSYNEQFF
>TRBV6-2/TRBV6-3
CASSARQGSYNEQFF
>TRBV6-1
CASSEVGQGIYHSYEQYF
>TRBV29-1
CSVVSSSGNIEQFF
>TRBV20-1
CSAIRGASNEQFF
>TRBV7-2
CASAQGSTDTQYF
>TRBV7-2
CASSLVASGATYEQYF
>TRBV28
CASSLSSGANVLTF
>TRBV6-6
CASSYSEDRVWDTIYF